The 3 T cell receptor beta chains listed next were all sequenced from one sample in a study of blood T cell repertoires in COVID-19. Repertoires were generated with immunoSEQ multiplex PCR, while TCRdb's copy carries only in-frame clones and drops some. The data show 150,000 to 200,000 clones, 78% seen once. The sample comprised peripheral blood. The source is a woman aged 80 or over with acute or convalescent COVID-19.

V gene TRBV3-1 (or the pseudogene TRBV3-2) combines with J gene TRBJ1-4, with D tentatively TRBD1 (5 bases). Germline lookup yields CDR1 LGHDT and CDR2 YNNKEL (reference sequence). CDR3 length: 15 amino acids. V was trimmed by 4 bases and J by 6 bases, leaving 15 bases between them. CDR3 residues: CASSRGWGGDEKLFF. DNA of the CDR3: TGTGCCAGCAGCCGGGGGTGGGGAGGTGATGAAAAACTGTTTTTT.

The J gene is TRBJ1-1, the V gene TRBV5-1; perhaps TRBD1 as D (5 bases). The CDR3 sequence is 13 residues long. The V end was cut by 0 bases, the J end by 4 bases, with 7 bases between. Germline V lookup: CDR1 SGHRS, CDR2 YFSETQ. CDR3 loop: CASSLAQGTEAFF. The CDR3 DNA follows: TGCGCCAGCAGCTTGGCCCAGGGCACTGAAGCTTTCTTT.

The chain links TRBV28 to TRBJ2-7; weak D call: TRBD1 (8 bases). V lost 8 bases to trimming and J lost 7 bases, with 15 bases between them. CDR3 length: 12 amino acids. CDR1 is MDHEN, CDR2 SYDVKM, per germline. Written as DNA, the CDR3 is TGTGCCAGCCTCGACAGGGGAGGGGAGCAGTACTTC. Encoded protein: CASLDRGGEQYF.